This T cell receptor (beta chain) was captured in a study of shared clonotypes between healthy human individuals. Worth noting for this clone: Antigen unknown. The germline gene is not matched at one end of the junction; a read error may be the cause.

The study, taken as a whole, reports: Sampling was confined to blood; repertoires within tissues likely differ.

This CDR3 has 14 residues. Germline values: CDR1 SNHLY, CDR2 FYNNEI. TCRdb keeps only in-frame clones here, not all; method: immunoSEQ multiplex PCR. The sample holds about 510,000 clones, 60% to 80% seen once. What was sequenced was PBMCs. The sequence was obtained from a woman aged 35 to 49 in good health. Some clones in this sample may be carry-over from other donors' samples. V gene TRBV2 combines with J gene TRBJ2-2; tentatively, D is TRBD2 (5 bases). This CDR3 is CTSSVTRDTGELFF. The CDR3 DNA sequence: TGTACCAGCAGTGTTACGCGGGACACCGGGGAGCTGTTTTTT.